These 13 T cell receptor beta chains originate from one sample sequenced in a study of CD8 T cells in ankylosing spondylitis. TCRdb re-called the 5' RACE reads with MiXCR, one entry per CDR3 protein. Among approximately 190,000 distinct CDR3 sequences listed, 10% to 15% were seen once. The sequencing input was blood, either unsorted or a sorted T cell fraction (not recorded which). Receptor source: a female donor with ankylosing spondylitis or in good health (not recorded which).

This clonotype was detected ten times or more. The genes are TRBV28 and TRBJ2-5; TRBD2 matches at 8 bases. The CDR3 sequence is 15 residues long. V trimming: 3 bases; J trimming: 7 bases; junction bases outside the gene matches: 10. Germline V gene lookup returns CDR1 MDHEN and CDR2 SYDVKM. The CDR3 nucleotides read TGTGCCAGCAGTTTTCTCGGGACTAGTAGGGCGACCCAGTACTTC. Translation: CASSFLGTSRATQYF. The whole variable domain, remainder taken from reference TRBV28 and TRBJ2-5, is DVKVTQSSRYLVKRTGEKVFLECVQDMDHENMFWYRQDPGLGLRLIYFSYDVKMKEKGDIPEGYSVSREKKERFSLILESASTNQTSMYLCASSFLGTSRATQYFGPGTRLLVL.

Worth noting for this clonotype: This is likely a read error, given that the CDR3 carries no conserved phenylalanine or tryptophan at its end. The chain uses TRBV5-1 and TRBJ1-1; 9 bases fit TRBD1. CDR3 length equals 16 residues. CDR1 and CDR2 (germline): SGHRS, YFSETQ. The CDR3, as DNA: TGTGCCAGCAGCTTGGCCGGGACAGGGATGAACACTGAAGCTTTCCTT. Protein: CASSLAGTGMNTEAFL.

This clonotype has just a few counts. Here the CDR3 reads CASSLVLAGAGTAYNEQFF. Here the CDR3 DNA reads TGCGCCAGCAGCTTGGTTCTAGCGGGAGCAGGTACCGCGTACAATGAGCAGTTCTTC. This chain joins TRBV5-1 and TRBJ2-1; 10 bases match TRBD2. J lost 4 bases, V lost 0 bases, and 13 bases had no gene match. Germline V lookup: CDR1 SGHRS, CDR2 YFSETQ. The CDR3 extends over 19 amino acids.

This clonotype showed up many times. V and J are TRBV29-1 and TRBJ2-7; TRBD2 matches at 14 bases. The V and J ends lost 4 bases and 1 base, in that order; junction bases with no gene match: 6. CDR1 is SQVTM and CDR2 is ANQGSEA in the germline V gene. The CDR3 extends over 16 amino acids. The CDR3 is CSVGGGLAGASYEQYF. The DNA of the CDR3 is TGCAGCGTTGGGGGGGGACTAGCGGGAGCGTCCTACGAGCAGTACTTC.

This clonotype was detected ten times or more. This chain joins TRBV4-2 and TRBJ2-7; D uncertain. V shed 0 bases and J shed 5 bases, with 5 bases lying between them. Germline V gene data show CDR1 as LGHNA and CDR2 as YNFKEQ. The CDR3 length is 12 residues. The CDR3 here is CASSQETDEQYF. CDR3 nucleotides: TGTGCCAGCAGCCAAGAAACAGACGAGCAGTACTTC.

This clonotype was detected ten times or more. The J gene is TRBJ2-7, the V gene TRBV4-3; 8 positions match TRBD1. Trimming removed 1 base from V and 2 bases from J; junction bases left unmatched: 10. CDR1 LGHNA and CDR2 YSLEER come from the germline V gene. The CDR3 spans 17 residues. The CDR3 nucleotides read TGCGCCAGCAGCCAAGTCTGGATACAGGGGGAAACCTACGAGCAGTACTTC. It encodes CASSQVWIQGETYEQYF.

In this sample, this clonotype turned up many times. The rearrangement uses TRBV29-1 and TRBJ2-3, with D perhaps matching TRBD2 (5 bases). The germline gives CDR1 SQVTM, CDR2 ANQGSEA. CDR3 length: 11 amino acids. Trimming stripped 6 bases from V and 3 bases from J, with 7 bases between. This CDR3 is CSVGVTDTQYF. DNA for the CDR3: TGCAGCGTGGGAGTGACAGATACGCAGTATTTT.

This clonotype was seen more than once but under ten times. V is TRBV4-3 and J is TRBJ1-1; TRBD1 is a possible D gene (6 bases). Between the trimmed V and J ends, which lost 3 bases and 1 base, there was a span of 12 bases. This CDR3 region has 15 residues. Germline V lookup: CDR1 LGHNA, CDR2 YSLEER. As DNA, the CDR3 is TGCGCCAGCAGCCACACCCTACAGGGGAACACTGAAGCTTTCTTT. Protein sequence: CASSHTLQGNTEAFF.

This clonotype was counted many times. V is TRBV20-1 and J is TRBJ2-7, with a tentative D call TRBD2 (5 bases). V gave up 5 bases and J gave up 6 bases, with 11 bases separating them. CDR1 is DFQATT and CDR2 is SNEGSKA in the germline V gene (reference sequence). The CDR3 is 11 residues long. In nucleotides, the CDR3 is TGCAGTGCTGAGTCCGGGGTCGAGCAGTACTTC. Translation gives CSAESGVEQYF.

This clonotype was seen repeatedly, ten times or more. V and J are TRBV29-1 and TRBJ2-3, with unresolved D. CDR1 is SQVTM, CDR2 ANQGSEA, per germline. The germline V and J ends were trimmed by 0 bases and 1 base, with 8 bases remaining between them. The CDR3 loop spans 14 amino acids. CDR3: CSVEDISRTDTQYF. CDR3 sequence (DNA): TGCAGCGTTGAAGATATCAGCCGCACAGATACGCAGTATTTT.

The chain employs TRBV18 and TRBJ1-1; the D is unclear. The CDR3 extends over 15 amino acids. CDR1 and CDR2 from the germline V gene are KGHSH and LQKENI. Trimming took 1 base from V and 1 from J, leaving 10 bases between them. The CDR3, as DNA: TGTGCCAGCTCACCACAGAGGCAGGCGAACACTGAAGCTTTCTTT. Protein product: CASSPQRQANTEAFF.

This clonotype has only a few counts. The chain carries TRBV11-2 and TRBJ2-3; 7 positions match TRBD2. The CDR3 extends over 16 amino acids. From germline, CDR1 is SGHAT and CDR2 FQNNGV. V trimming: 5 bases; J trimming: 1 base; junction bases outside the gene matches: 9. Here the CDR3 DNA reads TGTGCCAGCAGCACGAGGACTAGTTTTGGCACAGATACGCAGTATTTT. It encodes CASSTRTSFGTDTQYF.

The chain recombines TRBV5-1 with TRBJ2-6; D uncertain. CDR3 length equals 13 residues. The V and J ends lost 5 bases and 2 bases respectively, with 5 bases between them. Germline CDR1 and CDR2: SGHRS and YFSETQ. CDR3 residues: CASREPGANVLTF. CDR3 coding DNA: TGCGCCAGCAGAGAACCTGGGGCCAACGTCCTGACTTTC. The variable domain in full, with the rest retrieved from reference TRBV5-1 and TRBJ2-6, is KAGVTQTPRYLIKTRGQQVTLSCSPISGHRSVSWYQQTPGQGLQFLFEYFSETQRNKGNFPGRFSGRQFSNSRSEMNVSTLELGDSALYLCASREPGANVLTFGAGSRLTVL.